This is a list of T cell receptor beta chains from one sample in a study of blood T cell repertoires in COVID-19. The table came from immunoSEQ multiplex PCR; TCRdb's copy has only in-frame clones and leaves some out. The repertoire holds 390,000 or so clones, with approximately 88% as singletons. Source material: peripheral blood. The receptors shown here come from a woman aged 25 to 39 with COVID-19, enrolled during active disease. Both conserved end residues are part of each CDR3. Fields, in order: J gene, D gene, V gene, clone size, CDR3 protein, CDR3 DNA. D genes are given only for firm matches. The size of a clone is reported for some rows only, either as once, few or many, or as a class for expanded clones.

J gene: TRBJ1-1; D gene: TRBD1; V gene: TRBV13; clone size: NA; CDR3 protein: CASSRIPGGPGSTEAFF; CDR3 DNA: TGTGCCAGCAGCCGGATCCCAGGGGGACCGGGAAGCACTGAAGCTTTCTTT
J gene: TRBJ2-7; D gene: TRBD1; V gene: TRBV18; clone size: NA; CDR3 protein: CASSPPGQGSGEQYF; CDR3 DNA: TGTGCCAGCTCACCCCCGGGACAGGGGTCGGGCGAGCAGTACTTC
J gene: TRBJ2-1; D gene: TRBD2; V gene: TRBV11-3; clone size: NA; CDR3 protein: CASSVSGAQYNEQFF; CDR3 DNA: TGTGCCAGCAGCGTAAGCGGGGCTCAATACAATGAGCAGTTCTTC
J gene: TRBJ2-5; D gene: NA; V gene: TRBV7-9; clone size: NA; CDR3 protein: CASSFSTAGETQYF; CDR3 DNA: TGTGCCAGCAGCTTCTCGACAGCGGGAGAGACCCAGTACTTC
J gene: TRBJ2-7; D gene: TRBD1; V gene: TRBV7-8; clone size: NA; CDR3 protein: CASSPQGAPSYEQYF; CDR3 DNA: TGTGCCAGCAGCCCACAGGGGGCCCCCTCCTACGAGCAGTACTTC
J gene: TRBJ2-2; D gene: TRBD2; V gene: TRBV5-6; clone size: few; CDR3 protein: CASSPEVGLAGVDTGELFF; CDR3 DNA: TGTGCCAGCAGCCCCGAGGTGGGACTAGCGGGAGTGGACACCGGGGAGCTGTTTTTT
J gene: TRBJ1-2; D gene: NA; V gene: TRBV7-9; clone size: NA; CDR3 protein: CASSRAPGRDRPYGYTF; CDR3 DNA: TGTGCCAGCAGCAGGGCCCCCGGCAGGGATCGTCCCTATGGCTACACCTTC
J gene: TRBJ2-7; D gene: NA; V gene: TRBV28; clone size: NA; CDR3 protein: CASSTPYEQYF; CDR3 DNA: TGTGCCAGCAGCACACCCTACGAGCAGTACTTC
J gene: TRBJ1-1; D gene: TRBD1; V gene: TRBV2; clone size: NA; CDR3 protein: CASRTGLMNTEAFF; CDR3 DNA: TGTGCCAGCAGGACAGGGCTAATGAACACTGAAGCTTTCTTT
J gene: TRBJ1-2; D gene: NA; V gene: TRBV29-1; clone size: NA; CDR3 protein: CSVEGRDNYGYTF; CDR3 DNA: TGCAGCGTTGAAGGGAGAGACAACTATGGCTACACCTTC
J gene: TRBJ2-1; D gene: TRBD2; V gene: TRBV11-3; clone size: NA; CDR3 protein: CASSLESSGQNNEQFF; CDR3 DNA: TGTGCCAGCAGCTTAGAGTCTAGCGGTCAGAACAATGAGCAGTTCTTC
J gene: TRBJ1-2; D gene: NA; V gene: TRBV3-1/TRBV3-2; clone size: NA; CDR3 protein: CASSHKTEQYGYTF; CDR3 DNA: TGTGCCAGCAGCCACAAGACAGAACAGTATGGCTACACCTTC
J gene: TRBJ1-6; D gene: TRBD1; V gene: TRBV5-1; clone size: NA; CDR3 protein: CASSYRDRDNSPLHF; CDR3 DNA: TGCGCCAGCAGCTACCGGGACAGGGATAATTCACCCCTCCACTTT
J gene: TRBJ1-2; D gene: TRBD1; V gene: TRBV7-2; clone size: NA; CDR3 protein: CASSWTGYGYTF; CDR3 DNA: TGTGCCAGCAGCTGGACAGGTTATGGCTACACCTTC
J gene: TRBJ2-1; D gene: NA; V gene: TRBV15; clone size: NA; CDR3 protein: CATSARFSGTHYNEQFF; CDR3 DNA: TGTGCCACCAGCGCCAGGTTCAGCGGTACCCACTACAATGAGCAGTTCTTC
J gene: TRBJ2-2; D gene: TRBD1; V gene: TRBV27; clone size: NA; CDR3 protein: CASSHLKTGANTGELFF; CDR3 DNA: TGTGCCAGCAGTCACCTTAAGACAGGGGCGAACACCGGGGAGCTGTTTTTT
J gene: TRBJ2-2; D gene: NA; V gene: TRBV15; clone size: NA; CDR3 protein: CATSRDMVPQRELFF; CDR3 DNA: TGTGCCACCAGCAGGGACATGGTCCCCCAGAGGGAGCTGTTTTTT
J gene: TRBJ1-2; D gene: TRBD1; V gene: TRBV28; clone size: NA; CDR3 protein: CASSAGQGYGYTF; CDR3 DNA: TGTGCCAGCAGTGCGGGACAGGGGTATGGCTACACCTTC
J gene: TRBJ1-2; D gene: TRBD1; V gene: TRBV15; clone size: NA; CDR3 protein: CATSRDGATEGGAYGYTF; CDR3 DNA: TGTGCCACCAGCAGAGATGGGGCCACTGAAGGGGGCGCCTATGGCTACACCTTC
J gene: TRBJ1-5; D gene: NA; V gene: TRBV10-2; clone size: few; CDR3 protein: CASSDAAGGQPQHF; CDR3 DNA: TGCGCCAGCAGTGACGCCGCCGGGGGGCAGCCCCAGCATTTT
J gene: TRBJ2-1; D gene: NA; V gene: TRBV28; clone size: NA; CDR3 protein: CASSFDRDYNEQFF; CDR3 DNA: TGTGCCAGCAGTTTTGACCGGGACTACAATGAGCAGTTCTTC
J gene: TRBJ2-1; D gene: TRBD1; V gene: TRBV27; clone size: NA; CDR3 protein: CASSPYRQGDFNEQFF; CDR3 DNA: TGTGCCAGCAGTCCCTACCGACAGGGTGATTTTAATGAGCAGTTCTTC
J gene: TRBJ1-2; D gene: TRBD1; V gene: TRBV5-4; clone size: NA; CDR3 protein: CASSGVVPGQGNYGYTF; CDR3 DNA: TGTGCCAGCAGCGGTGTTGTACCGGGACAGGGAAACTATGGCTACACCTTC
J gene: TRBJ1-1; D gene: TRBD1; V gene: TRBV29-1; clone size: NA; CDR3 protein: CSAGPDRGYTEAFF; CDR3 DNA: TGCAGCGCCGGGCCCGACAGGGGGTACACTGAAGCTTTCTTT
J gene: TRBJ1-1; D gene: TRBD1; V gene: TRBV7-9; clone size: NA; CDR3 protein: CASRSGQGNTEAFF; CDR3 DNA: TGTGCCAGCAGATCAGGACAGGGGAACACTGAAGCTTTCTTT
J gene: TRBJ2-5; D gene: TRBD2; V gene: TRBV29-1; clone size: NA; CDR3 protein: CSVVLGTSGRETQYF; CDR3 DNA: TGCAGCGTTGTCCTTGGGACTAGCGGGAGGGAGACCCAGTACTTC
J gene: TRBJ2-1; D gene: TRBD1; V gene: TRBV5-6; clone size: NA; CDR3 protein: CASSSGQGYYNEQFF; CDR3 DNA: TGTGCCAGCAGCTCGGGACAGGGCTATTACAATGAGCAGTTCTTC
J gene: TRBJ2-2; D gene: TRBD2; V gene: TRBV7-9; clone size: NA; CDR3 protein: CASSFTSGRESTGELFF; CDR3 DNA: TGTGCCAGCAGCTTTACTAGCGGGAGGGAAAGCACCGGGGAGCTGTTTTTT
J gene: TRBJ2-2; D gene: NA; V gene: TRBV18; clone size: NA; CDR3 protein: CASSLLGATNTGELFF; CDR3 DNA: TGTGCCAGCTCACTACTGGGAGCCACGAACACCGGGGAGCTGTTTTTT
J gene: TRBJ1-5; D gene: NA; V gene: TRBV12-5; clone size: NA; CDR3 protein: CASGLVQENQPQHF; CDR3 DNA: TGTGCTAGTGGTTTGGTACAGGAAAATCAGCCCCAGCATTTT
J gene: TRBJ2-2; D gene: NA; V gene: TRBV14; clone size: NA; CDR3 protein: CASSPGNTGELFF; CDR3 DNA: TGTGCCAGCAGCCCGGGGAACACCGGGGAGCTGTTTTTT
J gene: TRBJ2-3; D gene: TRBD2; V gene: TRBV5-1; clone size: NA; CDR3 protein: CASTQTSGSADTQYF; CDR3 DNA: TGCGCCAGCACCCAGACTAGCGGGAGTGCAGATACGCAGTATTTT
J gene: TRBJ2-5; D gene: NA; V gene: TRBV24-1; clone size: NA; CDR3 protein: CATSDHGWSQGTQYF; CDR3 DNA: TGTGCCACCAGTGACCACGGGTGGTCCCAAGGGACCCAGTACTTC
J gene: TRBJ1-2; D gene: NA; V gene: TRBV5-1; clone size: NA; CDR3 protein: CASSPTNYGYTF; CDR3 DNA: TGCGCCAGCAGCCCTACTAACTATGGCTACACCTTC
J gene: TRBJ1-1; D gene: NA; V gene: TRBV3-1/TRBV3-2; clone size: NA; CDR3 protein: CASSQDGGRSRNTEAFF; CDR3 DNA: TGTGCCAGCAGCCAAGATGGGGGCAGATCTAGAAACACTGAAGCTTTCTTT
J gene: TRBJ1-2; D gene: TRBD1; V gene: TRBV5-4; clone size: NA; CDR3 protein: CASSLWGQGLRYGYTF; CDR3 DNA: TGTGCCAGCAGCTTGTGGGGACAGGGCCTACGGTATGGCTACACCTTC
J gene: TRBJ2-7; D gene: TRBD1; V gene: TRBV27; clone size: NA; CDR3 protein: CASSWTGFSSYEQYF; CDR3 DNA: TGTGCCAGCAGTTGGACAGGGTTTAGCTCCTACGAGCAGTACTTC
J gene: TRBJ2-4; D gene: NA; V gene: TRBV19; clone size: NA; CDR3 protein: CASSIRENIQYF; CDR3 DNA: TGTGCCAGTAGTATCAGGGAAAACATTCAGTACTTC
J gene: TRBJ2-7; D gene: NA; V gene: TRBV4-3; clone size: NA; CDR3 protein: CASSQDWLVETGAHARGHEQYF; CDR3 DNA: TGCGCCAGCAGCCAAGACTGGCTTGTCGAGACAGGAGCTCACGCTCGGGGACACGAGCAGTACTTC
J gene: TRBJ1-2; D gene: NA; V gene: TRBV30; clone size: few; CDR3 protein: CAWGDRSYGYTF; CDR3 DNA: TGTGCCTGGGGCGACAGGTCCTATGGCTACACCTTC
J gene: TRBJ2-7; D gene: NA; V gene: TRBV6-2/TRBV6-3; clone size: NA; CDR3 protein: CASSLGGYEQYF; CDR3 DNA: TGTGCCAGCAGTTTGGGGGGCTACGAGCAGTACTTC
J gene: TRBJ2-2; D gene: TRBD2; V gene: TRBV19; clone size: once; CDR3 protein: CATGTSGAALNTGELFF; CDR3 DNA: TGTGCCACCGGGACTAGCGGGGCGGCGCTGAACACCGGGGAGCTGTTTTTT